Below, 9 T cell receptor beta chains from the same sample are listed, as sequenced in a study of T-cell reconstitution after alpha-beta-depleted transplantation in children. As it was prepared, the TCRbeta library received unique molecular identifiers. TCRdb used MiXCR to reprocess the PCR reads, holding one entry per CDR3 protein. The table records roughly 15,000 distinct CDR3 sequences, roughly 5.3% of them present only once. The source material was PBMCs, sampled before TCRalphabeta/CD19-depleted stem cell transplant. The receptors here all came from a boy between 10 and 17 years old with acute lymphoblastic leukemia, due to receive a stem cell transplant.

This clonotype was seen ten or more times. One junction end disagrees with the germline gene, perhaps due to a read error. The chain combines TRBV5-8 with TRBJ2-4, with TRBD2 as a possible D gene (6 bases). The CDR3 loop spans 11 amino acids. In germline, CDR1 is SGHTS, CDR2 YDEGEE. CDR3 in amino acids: CASSFSGTLSF. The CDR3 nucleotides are TGTGCCAGCAGCTTTTCAGGGACTCTAAGTTTC.

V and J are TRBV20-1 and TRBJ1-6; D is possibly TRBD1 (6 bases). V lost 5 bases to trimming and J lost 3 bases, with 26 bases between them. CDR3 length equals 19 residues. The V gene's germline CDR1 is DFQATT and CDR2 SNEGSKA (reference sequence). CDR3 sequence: CSAPPTGTDYSRYNSPLHF. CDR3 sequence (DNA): TGCAGTGCTCCACCTACAGGGACGGATTATAGCCGCTATAATTCACCCCTCCACTTT.

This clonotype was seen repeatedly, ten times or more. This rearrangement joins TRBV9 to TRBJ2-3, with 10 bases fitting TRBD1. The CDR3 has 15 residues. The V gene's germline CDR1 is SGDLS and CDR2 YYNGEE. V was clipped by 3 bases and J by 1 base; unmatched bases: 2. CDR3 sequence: CASSAGTGGTDTQYF. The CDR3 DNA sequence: TGTGCCAGCAGCGCCGGGACAGGGGGCACAGATACGCAGTATTTT.

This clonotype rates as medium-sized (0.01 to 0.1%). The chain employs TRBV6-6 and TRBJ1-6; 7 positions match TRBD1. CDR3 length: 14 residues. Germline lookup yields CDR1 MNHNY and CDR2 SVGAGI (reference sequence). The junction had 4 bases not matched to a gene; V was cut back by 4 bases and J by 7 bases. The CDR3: CASSFGTENSPLHF. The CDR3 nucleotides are TGTGCCAGCAGTTTCGGGACAGAGAATTCACCCCTCCACTTT.

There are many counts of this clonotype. CDR3 in amino acids: CASSSARGPYGYTF. The CDR3 bases are TGTGCCAGCAGTTCCGCCAGGGGGCCCTATGGCTACACCTTC. V gene TRBV27 combines with J gene TRBJ1-2, with 8 positions matching TRBD1. V was pared by 4 bases and J by 4 bases, with 5 bases of the junction left unmatched. The length of the CDR3 is 14 residues. CDR1 and CDR2 from the germline V gene are MNHEY and SMNVEV (reference sequence).

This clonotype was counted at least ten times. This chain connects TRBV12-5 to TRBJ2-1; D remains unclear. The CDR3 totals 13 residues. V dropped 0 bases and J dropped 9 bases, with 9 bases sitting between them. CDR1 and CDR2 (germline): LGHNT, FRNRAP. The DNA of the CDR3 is TGTGCTAGTGGTTTGGTACTTTACGGTGAGCAGTTCTTC. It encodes CASGLVLYGEQFF.

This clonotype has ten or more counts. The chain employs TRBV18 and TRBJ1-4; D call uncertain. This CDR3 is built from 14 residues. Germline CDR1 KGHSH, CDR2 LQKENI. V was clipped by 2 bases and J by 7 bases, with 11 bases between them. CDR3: CASSPARDSEKLFF. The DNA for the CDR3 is TGTGCCAGCTCACCAGCGAGAGATAGTGAAAAACTGTTTTTT.

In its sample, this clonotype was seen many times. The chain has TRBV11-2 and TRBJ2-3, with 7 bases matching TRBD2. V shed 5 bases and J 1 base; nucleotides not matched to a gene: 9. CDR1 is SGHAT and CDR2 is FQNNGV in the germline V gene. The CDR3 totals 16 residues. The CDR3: CASSLSGGRGTDTQYF. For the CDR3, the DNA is TGTGCCAGCAGCCTCTCGGGGGGTAGGGGCACAGATACGCAGTATTTT.

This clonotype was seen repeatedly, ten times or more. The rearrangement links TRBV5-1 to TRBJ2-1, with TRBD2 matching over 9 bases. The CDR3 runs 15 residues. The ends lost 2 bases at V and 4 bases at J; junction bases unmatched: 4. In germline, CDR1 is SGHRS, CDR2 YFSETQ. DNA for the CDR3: TGCGCCAGCAGCTTAGCGGGAGGAACGTACAATGAGCAGTTCTTC. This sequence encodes CASSLAGGTYNEQFF.